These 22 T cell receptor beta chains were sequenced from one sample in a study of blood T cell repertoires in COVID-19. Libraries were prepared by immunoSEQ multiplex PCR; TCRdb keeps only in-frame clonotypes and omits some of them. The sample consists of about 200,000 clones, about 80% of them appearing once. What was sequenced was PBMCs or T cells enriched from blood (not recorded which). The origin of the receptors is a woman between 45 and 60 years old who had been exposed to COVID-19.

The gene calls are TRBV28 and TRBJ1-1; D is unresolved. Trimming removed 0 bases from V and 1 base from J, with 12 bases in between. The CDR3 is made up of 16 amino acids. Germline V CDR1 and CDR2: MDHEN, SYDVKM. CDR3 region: CASSLCTALRNTEAFF. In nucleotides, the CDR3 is TGTGCCAGCAGTTTATGCACAGCCCTTCGGAACACTGAAGCTTTCTTT.

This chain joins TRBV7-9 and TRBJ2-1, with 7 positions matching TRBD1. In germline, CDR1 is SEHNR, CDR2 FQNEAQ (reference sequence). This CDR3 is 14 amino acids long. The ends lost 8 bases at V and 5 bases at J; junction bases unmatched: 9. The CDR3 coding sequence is TGTGCCAGCGACGCCAGGGGGTTCGACAATGAGCAGTTCTTC. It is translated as CASDARGFDNEQFF.

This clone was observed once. CDR3 protein: CASSLVLAGGRNEQFF. The CDR3 DNA reads as TGTGCCAGCAGCTTGGTCCTAGCGGGGGGCCGGAATGAGCAGTTCTTC. The chain combines TRBV5-4 with TRBJ2-1; 11 bases are shared with TRBD2. Trimming removed 0 bases from V and 7 bases from J; junction bases left unmatched: 6. Per the germline V gene, CDR1 is SGHNT and CDR2 is YYREEE (reference sequence). The CDR3 has 16 amino acids. The variable domain in full, with the rest retrieved from reference TRBV5-4 and TRBJ2-1, is ETGVTQSPTHLIKTRGQQVTLRCSSQSGHNTVSWYQQALGQGPQFIFQYYREEENGRGNFPPRFSGLQFPNYSSELNVNALELDDSALYLCASSLVLAGGRNEQFFGPGTRLTVL.

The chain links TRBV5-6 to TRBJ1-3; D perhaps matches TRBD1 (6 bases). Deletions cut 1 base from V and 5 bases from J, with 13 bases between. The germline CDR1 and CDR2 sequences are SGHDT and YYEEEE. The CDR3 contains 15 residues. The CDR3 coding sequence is TGTGCCAGCAGCTTGCTGTTACAGGGAAGAAACACCATATATTTT. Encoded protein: CASSLLLQGRNTIYF.

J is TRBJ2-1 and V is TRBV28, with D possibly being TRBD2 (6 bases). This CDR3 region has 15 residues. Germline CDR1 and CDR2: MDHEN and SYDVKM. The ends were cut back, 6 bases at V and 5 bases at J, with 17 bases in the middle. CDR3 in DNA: TGTGCCAGCAGCCCCGGTCGCGGGATCCACAATGAGCAGTTCTTC. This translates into CASSPGRGIHNEQFF. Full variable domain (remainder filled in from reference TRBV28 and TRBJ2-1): DVKVTQSSRYLVKRTGEKVFLECVQDMDHENMFWYRQDPGLGLRLIYFSYDVKMKEKGDIPEGYSVSREKKERFSLILESASTNQTSMYLCASSPGRGIHNEQFFGPGTRLTVL.

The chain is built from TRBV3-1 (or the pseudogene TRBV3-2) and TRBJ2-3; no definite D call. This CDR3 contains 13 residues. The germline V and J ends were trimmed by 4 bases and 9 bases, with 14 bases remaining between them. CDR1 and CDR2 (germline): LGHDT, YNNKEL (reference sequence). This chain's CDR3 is CASSLPGAGTQYF. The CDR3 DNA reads TGTGCCAGCAGCCTACCAGGTGCCGGAACGCAGTATTTT.

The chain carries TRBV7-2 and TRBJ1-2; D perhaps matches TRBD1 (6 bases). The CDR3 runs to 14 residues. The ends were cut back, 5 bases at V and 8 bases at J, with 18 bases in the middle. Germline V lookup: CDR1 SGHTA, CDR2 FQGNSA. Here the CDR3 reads CASSIQTGTLGYTF. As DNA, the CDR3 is TGTGCCAGCAGCATTCAAACAGGGACCTTAGGCTACACCTTC.

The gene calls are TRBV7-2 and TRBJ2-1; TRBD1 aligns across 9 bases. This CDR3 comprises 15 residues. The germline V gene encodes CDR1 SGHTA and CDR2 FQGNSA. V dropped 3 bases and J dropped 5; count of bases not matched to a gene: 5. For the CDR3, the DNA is TGTGCCAGCAGCTTCCGGACAGGGGACAACAATGAGCAGTTCTTC. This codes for CASSFRTGDNNEQFF.

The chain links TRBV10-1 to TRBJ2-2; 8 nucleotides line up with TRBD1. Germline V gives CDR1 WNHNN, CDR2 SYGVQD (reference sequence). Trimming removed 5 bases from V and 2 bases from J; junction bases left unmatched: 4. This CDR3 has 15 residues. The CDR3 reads CASSPDRDNTGELFF. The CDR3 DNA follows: TGCGCCAGCAGTCCGGACAGGGACAACACCGGGGAGCTGTTTTTT.

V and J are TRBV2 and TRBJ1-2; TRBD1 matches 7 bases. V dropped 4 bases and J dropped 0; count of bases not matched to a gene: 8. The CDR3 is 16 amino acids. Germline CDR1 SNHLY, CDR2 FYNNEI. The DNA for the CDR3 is TGTGCCAGCAGTGCCGGGACAGTCCTGTCTAACTATGGCTACACCTTC. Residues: CASSAGTVLSNYGYTF.

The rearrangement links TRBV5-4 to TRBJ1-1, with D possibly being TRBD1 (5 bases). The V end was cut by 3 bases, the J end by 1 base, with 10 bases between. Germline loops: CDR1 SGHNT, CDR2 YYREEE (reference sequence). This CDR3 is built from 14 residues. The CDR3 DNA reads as TGTGCCAGCAGCTCCTTAGGACAGAACACTGAAGCTTTCTTT. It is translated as CASSSLGQNTEAFF.

CDR3 nucleotides: TGTGCCAGCAGTTCCGGAGGCGTGGGCACAGATACGCAGTATTTT. Translating it yields CASSSGGVGTDTQYF. V is TRBV27 and J is TRBJ2-3, with D possibly matching TRBD2 (5 bases). Trimming cost V 4 bases and J 1 base, with 12 bases left between them. The CDR3 loop spans 15 amino acids. CDR1 is MNHEY and CDR2 is SMNVEV in the germline V gene (reference sequence).

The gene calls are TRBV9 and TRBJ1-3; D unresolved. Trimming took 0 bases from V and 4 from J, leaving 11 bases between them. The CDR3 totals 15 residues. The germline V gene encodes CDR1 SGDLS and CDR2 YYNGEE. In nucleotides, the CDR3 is TGTGCCAGCAGCGTAGGATTCTCACAAGGAAACACCATATATTTT. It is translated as CASSVGFSQGNTIYF.

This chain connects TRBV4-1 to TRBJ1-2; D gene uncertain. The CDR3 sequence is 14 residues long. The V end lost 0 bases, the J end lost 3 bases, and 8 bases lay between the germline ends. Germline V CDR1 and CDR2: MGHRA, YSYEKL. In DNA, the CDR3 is TGCGCCAGCAGCCAAGATCAAAGAGACTATGGCTACACCTTC. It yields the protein CASSQDQRDYGYTF.

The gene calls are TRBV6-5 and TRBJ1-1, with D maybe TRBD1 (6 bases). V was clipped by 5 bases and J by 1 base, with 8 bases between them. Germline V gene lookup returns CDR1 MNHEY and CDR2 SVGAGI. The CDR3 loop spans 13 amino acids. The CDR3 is CASSQTGNTEAFF. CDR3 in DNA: TGTGCCAGCAGTCAGACAGGGAACACTGAAGCTTTCTTT.

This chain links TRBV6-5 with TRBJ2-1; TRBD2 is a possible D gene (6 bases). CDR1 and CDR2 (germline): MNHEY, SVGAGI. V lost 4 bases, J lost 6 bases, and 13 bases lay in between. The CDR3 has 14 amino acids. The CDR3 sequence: CASSSGLIGNEQFF. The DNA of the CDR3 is TGTGCCAGCAGTTCGGGACTCATCGGCAATGAGCAGTTCTTC.

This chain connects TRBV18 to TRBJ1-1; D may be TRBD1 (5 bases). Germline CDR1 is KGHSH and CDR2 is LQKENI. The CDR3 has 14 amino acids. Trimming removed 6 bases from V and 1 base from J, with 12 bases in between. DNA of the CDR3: TGTGCCAGCTCTCAGGGTTTAGGGAACACTGAAGCTTTCTTT. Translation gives CASSQGLGNTEAFF.

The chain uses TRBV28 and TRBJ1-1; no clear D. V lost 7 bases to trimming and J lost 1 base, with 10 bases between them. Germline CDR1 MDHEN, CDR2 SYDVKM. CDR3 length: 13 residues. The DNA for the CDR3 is TGTGCCAGCACCCGCGGTCCGAACACTGAAGCTTTCTTT. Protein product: CASTRGPNTEAFF.

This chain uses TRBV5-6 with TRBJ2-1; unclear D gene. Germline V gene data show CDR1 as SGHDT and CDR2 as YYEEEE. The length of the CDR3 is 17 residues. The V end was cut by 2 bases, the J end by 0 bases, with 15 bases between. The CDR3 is CASSFSRSVSSYNEQFF. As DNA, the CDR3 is TGTGCCAGCAGCTTTTCCCGAAGCGTTAGCTCCTACAATGAGCAGTTCTTC.

Here the CDR3 reads CASSLEDRLLSPYEQYF. In nucleotides, the CDR3 is TGTGCCAGCAGCTTAGAGGACAGGCTTCTTTCCCCCTACGAGCAGTACTTC. The chain combines TRBV11-2 with TRBJ2-7; 7 bases are shared with TRBD1. The germline CDR1 and CDR2 sequences are SGHAT and FQNNGV. Trimming removed 0 bases from V and 2 bases from J; junction bases left unmatched: 10. The CDR3 runs 17 residues. Full variable domain (missing parts from reference TRBV11-2 and TRBJ2-7): EAGVAQSPRYKIIEKRQSVAFWCNPISGHATLYWYQQILGQGPKLLIQFQNNGVVDDSQLPKDRFSAERLKGVDSTLKIQPAKLEDSAVYLCASSLEDRLLSPYEQYFGPGTRLTVT.

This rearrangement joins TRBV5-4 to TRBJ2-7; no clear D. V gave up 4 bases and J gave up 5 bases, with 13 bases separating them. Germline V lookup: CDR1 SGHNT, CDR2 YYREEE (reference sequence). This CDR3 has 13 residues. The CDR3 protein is CASSIQEEDEQYF. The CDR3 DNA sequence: TGTGCCAGCAGCATCCAGGAAGAAGACGAGCAGTACTTC.

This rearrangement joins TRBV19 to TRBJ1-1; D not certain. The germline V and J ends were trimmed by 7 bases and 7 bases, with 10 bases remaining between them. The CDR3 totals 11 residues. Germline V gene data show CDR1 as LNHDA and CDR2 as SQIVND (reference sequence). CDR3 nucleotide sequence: TGTGCCAGTACAGGCGCAAGTGAAGCTTTCTTT. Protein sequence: CASTGASEAFF.